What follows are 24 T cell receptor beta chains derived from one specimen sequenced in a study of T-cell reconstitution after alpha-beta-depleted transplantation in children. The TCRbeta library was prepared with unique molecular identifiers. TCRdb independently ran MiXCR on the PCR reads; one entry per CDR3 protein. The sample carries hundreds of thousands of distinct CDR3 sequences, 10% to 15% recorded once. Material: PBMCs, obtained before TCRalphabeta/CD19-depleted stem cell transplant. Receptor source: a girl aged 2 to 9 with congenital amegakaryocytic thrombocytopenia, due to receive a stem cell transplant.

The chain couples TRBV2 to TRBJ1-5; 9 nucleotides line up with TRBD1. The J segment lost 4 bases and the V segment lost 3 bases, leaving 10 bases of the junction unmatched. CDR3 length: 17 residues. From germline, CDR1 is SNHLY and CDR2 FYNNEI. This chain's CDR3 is CASSDPSGTGKNQPQHF. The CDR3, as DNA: TGTGCCAGCAGTGACCCTAGCGGGACAGGGAAAAATCAGCCCCAGCATTTT. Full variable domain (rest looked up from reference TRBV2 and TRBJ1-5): EPEVTQTPSHQVTQMGQEVILRCVPISNHLYFYWYRQILGQKVEFLVSFYNNEISEKSEIFDDQFSVERPDGSNFTLKIRSTKLEDSAMYFCASSDPSGTGKNQPQHFGDGTRLSIL.

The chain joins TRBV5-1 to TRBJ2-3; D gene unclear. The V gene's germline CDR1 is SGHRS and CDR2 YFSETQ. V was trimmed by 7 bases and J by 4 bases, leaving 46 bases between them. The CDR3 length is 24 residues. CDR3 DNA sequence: TGCGCCAGCCCTAAACGAACCGAAAAGGATAAAACGGACGCTTTTGGGGTCGTCCCAGATACGCAGTATTTT. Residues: CASPKRTEKDKTDAFGVVPDTQYF.

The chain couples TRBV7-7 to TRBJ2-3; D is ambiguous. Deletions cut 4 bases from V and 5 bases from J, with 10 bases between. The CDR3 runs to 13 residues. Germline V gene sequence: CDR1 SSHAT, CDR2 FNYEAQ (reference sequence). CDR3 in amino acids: CASSSNQLDTQYF. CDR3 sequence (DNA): TGTGCCAGCAGCTCGAATCAACTAGATACGCAGTATTTT. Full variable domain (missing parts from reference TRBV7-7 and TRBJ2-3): GAGVSQSPRYKVTKRGQDVTLRCDPISSHATLYWYQQALGQGPEFLTYFNYEAQPDKSGLPSDRFSAERPEGSISTLTIQRTEQRDSAMYRCASSSNQLDTQYFGPGTRLTVL.

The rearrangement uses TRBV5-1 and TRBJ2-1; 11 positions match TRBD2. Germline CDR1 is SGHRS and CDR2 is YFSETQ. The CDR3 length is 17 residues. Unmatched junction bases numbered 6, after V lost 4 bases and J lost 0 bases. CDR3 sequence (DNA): TGCGCCAGCAGCGGGGGACTAGCGGTCCCCTCCTACAATGAGCAGTTCTTC. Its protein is CASSGGLAVPSYNEQFF.

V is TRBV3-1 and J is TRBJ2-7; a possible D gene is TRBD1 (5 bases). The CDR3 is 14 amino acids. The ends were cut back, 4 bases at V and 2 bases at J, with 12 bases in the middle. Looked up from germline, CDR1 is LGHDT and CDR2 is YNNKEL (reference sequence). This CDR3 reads CASSLGRATYEQYF. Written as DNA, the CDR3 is TGTGCCAGCAGCCTGGGCAGGGCCACCTACGAGCAGTACTTC.

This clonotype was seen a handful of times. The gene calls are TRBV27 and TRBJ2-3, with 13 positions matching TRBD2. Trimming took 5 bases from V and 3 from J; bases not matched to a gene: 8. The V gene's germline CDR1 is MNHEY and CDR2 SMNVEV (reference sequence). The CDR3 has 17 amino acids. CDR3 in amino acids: CASSIRTSGSSTDTQYF. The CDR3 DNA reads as TGTGCCAGCAGTATTCGGACTAGCGGGAGTTCGACAGATACGCAGTATTTT.

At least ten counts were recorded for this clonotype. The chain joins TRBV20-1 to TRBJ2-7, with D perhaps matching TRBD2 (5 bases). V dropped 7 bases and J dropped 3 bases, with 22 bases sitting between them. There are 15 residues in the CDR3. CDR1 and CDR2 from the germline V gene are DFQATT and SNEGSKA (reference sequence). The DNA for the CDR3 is TGCAGTGTTTGGCTGGCTTCAGCGGAGTTCTACGAGCAGTACTTC. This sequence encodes CSVWLASAEFYEQYF.

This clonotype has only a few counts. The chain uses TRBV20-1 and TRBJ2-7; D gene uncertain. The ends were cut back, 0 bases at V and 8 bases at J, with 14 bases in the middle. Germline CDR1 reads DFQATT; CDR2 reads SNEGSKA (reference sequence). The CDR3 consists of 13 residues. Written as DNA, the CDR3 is TGCAGTGCTAGAGACCCCCTAGAAAAGCAGCAGTACTTC. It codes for CSARDPLEKQQYF.

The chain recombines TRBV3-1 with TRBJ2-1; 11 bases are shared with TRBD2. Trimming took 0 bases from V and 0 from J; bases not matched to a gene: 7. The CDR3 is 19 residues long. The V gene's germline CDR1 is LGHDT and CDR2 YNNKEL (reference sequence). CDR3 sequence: CASSQDRRLAGSSYNEQFF. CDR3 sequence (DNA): TGTGCCAGCAGCCAAGACCGAAGACTAGCGGGAAGCTCCTACAATGAGCAGTTCTTC.

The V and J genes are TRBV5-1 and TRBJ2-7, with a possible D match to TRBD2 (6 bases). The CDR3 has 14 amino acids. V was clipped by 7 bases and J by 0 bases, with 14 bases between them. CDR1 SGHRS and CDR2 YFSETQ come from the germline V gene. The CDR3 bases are TGCGCCAGCGGCATCGGGACTCTCTCCTACGAGCAGTACTTC. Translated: CASGIGTLSYEQYF. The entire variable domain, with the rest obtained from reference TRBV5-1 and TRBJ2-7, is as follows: KAGVTQTPRYLIKTRGQQVTLSCSPISGHRSVSWYQQTPGQGLQFLFEYFSETQRNKGNFPGRFSGRQFSNSRSEMNVSTLELGDSALYLCASGIGTLSYEQYFGPGTRLTVT.

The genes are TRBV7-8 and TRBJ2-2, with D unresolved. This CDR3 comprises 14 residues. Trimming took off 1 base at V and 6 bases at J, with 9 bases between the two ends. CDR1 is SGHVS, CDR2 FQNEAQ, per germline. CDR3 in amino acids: CASSLGRLSGELFF. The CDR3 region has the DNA TGTGCCAGCAGCTTAGGGCGCCTCTCCGGGGAGCTGTTTTTT.

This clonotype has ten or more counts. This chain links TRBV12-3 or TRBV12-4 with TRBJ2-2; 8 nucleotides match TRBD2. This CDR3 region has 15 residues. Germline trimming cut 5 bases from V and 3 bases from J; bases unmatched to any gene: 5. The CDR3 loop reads CASSPTGGHTGELFF. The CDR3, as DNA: TGTGCCAGCAGTCCAACGGGAGGGCACACCGGGGAGCTGTTTTTT.

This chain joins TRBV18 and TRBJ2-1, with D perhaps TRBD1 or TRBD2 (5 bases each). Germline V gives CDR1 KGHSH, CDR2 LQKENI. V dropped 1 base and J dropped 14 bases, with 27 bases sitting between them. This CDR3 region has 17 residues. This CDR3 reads CASSPRRGASKKGWEFF. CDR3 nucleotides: TGTGCCAGCTCACCACGGCGAGGGGCTAGCAAAAAGGGCTGGGAGTTCTTC.

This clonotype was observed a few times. CDR3 DNA: TGTGCCTGGAGTCTGGACAGGGGAGTCGGCTACACCTTC. This sequence encodes CAWSLDRGVGYTF. This chain links TRBV30 with TRBJ1-2; 9 bases map to TRBD1. Germline CDR1 and CDR2: GTSNPN and SVGIG (reference sequence). This CDR3 comprises 13 residues. Trimming at V came to 2 bases and at J to 8 bases, leaving 6 bases not matched to a gene. The full variable domain, its missing parts supplied by reference TRBV30 and TRBJ1-2, is SQTIHQWPATLVQPVGSPLSLECTVEGTSNPNLYWYRQAAGRGLQLLFYSVGIGQISSEVPQNLSASRPQDRQFILSSKKLLLSDSGFYLCAWSLDRGVGYTFGSGTRLTVV.

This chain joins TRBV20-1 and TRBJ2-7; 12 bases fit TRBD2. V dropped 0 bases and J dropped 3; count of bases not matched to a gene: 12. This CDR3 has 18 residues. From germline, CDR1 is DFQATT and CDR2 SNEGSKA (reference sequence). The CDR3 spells CSARDLRRLAGEDYEQYF. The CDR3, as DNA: TGCAGTGCTAGAGATCTTAGGAGACTAGCGGGAGAGGACTACGAGCAGTACTTC.

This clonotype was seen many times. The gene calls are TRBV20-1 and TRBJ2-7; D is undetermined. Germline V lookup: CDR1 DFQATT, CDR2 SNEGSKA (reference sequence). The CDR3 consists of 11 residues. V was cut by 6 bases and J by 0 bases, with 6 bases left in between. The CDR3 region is CSAKSSYEQYF. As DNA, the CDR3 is TGCAGTGCGAAGAGCTCCTACGAGCAGTACTTC.

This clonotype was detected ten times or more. In nucleotides, the CDR3 is TGTGCCAGCAGTTTTGGGGGGGAAAAACTGTTTTTT. Its protein product is CASSFGGEKLFF. The gene calls are TRBV12-3 or TRBV12-4 and TRBJ1-4; possibly TRBD1 for D (5 bases). The CDR3 has 12 residues. Trimming took 3 bases from V and 8 from J, leaving 7 bases between them.

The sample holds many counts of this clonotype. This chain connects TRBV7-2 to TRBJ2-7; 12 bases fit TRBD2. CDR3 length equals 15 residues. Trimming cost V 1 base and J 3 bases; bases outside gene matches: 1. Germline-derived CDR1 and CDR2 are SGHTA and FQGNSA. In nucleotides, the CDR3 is TGTGCCAGCAGCTTAGGGACTAGCGGGGACTACGAGCAGTACTTC. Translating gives CASSLGTSGDYEQYF.

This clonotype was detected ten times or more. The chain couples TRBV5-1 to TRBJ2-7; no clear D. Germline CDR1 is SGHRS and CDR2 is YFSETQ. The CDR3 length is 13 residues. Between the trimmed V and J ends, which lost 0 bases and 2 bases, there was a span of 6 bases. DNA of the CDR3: TGCGCCAGCAGCTTGGGCTGGGCCTACGAGCAGTACTTC. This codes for CASSLGWAYEQYF.

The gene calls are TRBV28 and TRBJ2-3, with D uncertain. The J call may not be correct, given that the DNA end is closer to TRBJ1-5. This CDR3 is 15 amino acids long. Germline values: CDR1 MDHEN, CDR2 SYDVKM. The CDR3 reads CASSRTHGHTDTQHF. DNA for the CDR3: TGTGCCAGCAGCCGAACCCATGGCCACACAGATACGCAGCATTTT.

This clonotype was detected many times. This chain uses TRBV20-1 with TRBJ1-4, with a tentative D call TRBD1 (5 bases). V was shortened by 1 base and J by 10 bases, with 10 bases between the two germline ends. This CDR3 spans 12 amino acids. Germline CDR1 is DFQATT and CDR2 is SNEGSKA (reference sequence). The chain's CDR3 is CSARAQGGKLFF. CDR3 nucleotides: TGCAGTGCTAGAGCGCAGGGAGGAAAACTGTTTTTT.

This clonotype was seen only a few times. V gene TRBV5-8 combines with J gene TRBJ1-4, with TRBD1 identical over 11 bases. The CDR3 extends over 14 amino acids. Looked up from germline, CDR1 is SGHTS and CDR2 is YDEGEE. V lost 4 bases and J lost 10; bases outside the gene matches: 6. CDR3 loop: CASSARTGGGKLFF. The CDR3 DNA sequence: TGTGCCAGCAGCGCCCGGACAGGGGGCGGAAAACTGTTTTTT.

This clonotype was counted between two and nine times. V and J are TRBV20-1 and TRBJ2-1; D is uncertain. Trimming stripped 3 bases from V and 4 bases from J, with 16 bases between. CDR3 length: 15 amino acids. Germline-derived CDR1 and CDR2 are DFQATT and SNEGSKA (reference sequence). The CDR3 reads CSARKSTVEYNEQFF. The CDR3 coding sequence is TGCAGTGCTAGGAAGTCGACTGTCGAATACAATGAGCAGTTCTTC.

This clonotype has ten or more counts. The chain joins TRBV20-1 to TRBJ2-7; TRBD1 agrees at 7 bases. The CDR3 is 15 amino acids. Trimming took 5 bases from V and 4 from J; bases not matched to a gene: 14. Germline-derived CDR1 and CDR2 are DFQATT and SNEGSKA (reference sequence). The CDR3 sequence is CSAQETGREFYEQYF. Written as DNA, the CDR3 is TGCAGTGCTCAGGAGACAGGGAGAGAATTTTACGAGCAGTACTTC.